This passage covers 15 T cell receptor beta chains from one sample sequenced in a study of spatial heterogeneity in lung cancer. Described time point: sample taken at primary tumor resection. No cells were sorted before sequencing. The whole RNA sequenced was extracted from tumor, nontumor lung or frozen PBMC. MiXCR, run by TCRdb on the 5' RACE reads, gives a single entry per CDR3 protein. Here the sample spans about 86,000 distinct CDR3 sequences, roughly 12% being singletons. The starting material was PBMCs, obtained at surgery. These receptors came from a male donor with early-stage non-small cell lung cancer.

The CDR3 DNA sequence: TGTGCCAGCAGCCCACCAGGGGGCCGGATGGGGGAGACCCAGTACTTC. It translates to CASSPPGGRMGETQYF. This chain uses TRBV13 with TRBJ2-5; 8 bases match TRBD1. V shed 5 bases, J shed 5 bases, and the junction held 13 bases outside the gene matches. CDR3 length: 16 amino acids. Germline lookup yields CDR1 PRHDT and CDR2 FYEKMQ (reference sequence).

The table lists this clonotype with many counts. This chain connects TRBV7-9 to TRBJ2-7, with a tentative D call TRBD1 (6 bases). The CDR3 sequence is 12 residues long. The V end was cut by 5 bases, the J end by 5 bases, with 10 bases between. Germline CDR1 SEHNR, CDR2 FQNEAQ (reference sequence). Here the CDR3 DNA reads TGTGCCAGCAGCGCCCGGGACAACGAGCAGTACTTC. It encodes CASSARDNEQYF.

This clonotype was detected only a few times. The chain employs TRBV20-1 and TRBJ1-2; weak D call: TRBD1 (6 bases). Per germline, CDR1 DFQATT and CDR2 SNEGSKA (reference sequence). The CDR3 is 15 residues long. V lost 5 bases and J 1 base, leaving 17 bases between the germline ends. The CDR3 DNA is TGCAGTGCTCCCCGGGCAGGGGACGTTAACTATGGCTACACCTTC. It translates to CSAPRAGDVNYGYTF.

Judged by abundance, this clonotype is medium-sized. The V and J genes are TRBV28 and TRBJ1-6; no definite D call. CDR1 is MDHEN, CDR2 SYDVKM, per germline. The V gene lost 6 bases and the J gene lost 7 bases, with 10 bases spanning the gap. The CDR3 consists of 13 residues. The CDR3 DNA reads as TGTGCCAGCAGCCCGGACTTCAATTCACCCCTCCACTTT. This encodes CASSPDFNSPLHF.

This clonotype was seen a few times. The CDR3 here is CSVWGATNEKLFF. The DNA for the CDR3 is TGCAGCGTTTGGGGAGCAACTAATGAAAAACTGTTTTTT. This chain uses TRBV29-1 with TRBJ1-4; D unresolved. The CDR3 has 13 residues. Germline V gene sequence: CDR1 SQVTM, CDR2 ANQGSEA. V lost 5 bases and J 0 bases, leaving 7 bases between the germline ends.

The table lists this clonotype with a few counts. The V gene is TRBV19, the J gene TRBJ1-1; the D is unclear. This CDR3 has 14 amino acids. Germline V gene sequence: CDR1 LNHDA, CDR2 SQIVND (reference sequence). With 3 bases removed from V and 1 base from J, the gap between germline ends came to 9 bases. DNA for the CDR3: TGTGCCAGTAGTATGTGGAAACCGAACACTGAAGCTTTCTTT. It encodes CASSMWKPNTEAFF.

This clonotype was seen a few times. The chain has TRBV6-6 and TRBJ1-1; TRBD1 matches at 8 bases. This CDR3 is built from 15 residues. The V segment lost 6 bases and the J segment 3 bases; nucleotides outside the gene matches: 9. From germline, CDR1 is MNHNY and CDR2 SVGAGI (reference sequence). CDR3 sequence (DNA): TGTGCCAGCAGGACCACGACAGGGGTGGACACTGAAGCTTTCTTT. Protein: CASRTTTGVDTEAFF.

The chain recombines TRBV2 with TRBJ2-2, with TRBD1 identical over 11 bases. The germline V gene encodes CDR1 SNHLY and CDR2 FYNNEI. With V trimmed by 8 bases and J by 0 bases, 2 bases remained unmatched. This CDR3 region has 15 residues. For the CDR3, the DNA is TGTGCCAGCGGGACAGGGGGAGCGAACACCGGGGAGCTGTTTTTT. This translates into CASGTGGANTGELFF. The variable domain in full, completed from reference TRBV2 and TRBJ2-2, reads EPEVTQTPSHQVTQMGQEVILRCVPISNHLYFYWYRQILGQKVEFLVSFYNNEISEKSEIFDDQFSVERPDGSNFTLKIRSTKLEDSAMYFCASGTGGANTGELFFGEGSRLTVL.

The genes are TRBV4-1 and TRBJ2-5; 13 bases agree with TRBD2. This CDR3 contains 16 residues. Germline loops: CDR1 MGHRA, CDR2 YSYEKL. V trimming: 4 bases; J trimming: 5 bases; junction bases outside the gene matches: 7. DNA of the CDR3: TGCGCCAGCAGCCCTTTACTAGCGGGAGGGCCGGAGACCCAGTACTTC. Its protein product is CASSPLLAGGPETQYF.

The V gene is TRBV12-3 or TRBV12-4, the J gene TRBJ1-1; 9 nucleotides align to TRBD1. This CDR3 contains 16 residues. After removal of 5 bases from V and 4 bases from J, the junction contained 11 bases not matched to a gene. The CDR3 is CASSPSLGQGSTEAFF. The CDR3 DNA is TGTGCCAGCAGTCCTTCCCTGGGACAGGGCTCCACTGAAGCTTTCTTT.

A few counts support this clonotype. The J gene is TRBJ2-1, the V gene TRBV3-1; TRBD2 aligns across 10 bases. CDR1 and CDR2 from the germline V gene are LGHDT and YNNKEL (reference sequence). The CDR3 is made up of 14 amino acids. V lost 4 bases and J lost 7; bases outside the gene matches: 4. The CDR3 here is CASSPRAGGNEQFF. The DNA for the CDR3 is TGTGCCAGCAGCCCTCGAGCGGGAGGGAATGAGCAGTTCTTC.

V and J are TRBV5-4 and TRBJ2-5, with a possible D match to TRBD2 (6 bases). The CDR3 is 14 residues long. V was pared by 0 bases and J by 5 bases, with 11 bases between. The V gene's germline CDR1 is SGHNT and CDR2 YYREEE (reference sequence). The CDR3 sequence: CASSLAGGMETQYF. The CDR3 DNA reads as TGTGCCAGCAGCTTGGCCGGGGGAATGGAGACCCAGTACTTC.

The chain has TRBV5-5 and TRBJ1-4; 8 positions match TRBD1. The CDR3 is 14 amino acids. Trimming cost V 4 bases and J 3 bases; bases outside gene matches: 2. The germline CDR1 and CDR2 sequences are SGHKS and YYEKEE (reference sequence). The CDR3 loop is CASSPTGANEKLFF. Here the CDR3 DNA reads TGTGCCAGCAGCCCGACAGGGGCTAATGAAAAACTGTTTTTT.

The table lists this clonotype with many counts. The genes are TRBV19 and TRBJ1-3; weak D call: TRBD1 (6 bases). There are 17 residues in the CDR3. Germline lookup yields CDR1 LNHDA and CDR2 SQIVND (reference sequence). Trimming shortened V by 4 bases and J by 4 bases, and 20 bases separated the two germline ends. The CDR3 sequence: CASSTLIRTAKGNTIYF. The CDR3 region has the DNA TGTGCCAGTAGTACCTTAATTCGGACAGCTAAGGGAAACACCATATATTTT.

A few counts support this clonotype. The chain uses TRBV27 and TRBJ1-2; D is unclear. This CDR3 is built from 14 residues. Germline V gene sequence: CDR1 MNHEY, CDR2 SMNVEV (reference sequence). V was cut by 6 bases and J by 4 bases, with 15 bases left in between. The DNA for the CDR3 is TGTGCCAGCAGGGGAGCGCAGGAGCGCTATGGCTACACCTTC. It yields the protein CASRGAQERYGYTF.